This TCR beta chain appears in the sequencing data of a study of blood T cell repertoires in COVID-19. Profiled with immunoSEQ multiplex PCR; TCRdb holds only in-frame clones, not every one. The sample holds about 210,000 clones; about 91% are singletons and the top ten take 10%. Trimming took off 5 bases at V and 0 bases at J, with 10 bases between the two ends. This CDR3 spans 15 amino acids. Germline V gene data show CDR1 as LNHDA and CDR2 as SQIVND (reference sequence). The chain has TRBV19 and TRBJ2-2; D not certain. The sequencing sample was made of PBMCs or T cells enriched from blood (not recorded which). This TCR was sampled from a man younger than 35 with acute COVID-19. CDR3 amino acids: CASSPRVPNTGELFF. The CDR3 bases are TGTGCCAGTAGTCCCCGGGTCCCGAACACCGGGGAGCTGTTTTTT.